A selection of T cell receptor beta chains follows, all from one sample in a study of blood T cell repertoires in COVID-19. Assay used: immunoSEQ multiplex PCR; TCRdb lists only in-frame clones, some missing. The sample shows about 120,000 clones, more than 70% of them seen only once. The source material was peripheral blood. The source is a woman at least 80 years old with acute or convalescent COVID-19. CDR3s include the opening cysteine and the closing phenylalanine or tryptophan. The D gene is left open where the match is weak. Clone size appears in some rows only: once, few, many, or a class for an expanded clone.

abundance,j_gene,d_gene,v_gene,CDR3nt,CDR3aa
.,TRBJ2-5,.,TRBV29-1,TGCAGCGTTGAAGTTCCCGGGACATCTGGAGAGACCCAGTACTTC,CSVEVPGTSGETQYF
.,TRBJ1-5,.,TRBV28,TGTGCCAGCACTCTAGGGGGGGTGTCCAACCAGCCCCAGCATTTT,CASTLGGVSNQPQHF
few,TRBJ1-2,TRBD1,TRBV12-3/TRBV12-4,TGTGCCAGCAGGGGGACAGCTAACTATGGCTACACCTTC,CASRGTANYGYTF
.,TRBJ1-4,.,TRBV7-3,TGTGCCAGCAGCCCAAACGGGGGGGCAGGGGAAAAACTGTTTTTT,CASSPNGGAGEKLFF
.,TRBJ1-1,.,TRBV3-1/TRBV3-2,TGTGCCAGCAGCTCCGGTCGGTGGTCTGAAGCTTTCTTT,CASSSGRWSEAFF
.,TRBJ2-7,TRBD2,TRBV9,TGTGCCAGCAGCGCCCCCGGGACTAGCGGACTCTTGAGGTCCTACGAGCAGTACTTC,CASSAPGTSGLLRSYEQYF
.,TRBJ1-6,.,TRBV6-8,TGTGCCAGCAGCCCCGGACGGGGACAAGCTAATTCACCCCTCCACTTT,CASSPGRGQANSPLHF
.,TRBJ2-5,.,TRBV5-1,TGCGCCAGCAGCTTTGCAGGGGATGGGGAGACCCAGTACTTC,CASSFAGDGETQYF
.,TRBJ1-1,.,TRBV28,TGTGCCAGCAGTTTTGGAGGGGCGATGAACACTGAAGCTTTCTTT,CASSFGGAMNTEAFF
.,TRBJ2-1,.,TRBV6-5,TGTGCCAGCACCCGCGAGCCCTACAATGAGCAGTTCTTC,CASTREPYNEQFF
once,TRBJ2-3,TRBD2,TRBV4-1,TGCGCCAGCAGCCAAGGGCTAGCGGGGGGGGCAGATACGCAGTATTTT,CASSQGLAGGADTQYF
.,TRBJ1-3,.,TRBV7-2,TGTGCCAGCAGCTTACAGGGCCGCTCTGGAAACACCATATATTTT,CASSLQGRSGNTIYF
.,TRBJ2-1,.,TRBV6-5,TGTGCCAGCAGTTACGGAGAATACAATGAGCAGTTCTTC,CASSYGEYNEQFF
.,TRBJ1-4,TRBD1,TRBV5-4,TGTGCCAGCAGCTTGTTCAGGGGGCGAGATGAAAAACTGTTTTTT,CASSLFRGRDEKLFF
.,TRBJ2-7,.,TRBV29-1,TGCAGCGCTAAGACTACCACTTTTGGCGAGCAGTACTTC,CSAKTTTFGEQYF
once,TRBJ1-1,TRBD1,TRBV5-1,TGCGCCAGCAGCTGGAGTGGACAGGGGGTTGGAACTGAAGCTTTCTTT,CASSWSGQGVGTEAFF
.,TRBJ1-6,.,TRBV27,TGTGCCAGCAGTTTTGGACAGTCCGCGAATTCACCCCTCCACTTT,CASSFGQSANSPLHF
few,TRBJ1-1,.,TRBV12-3/TRBV12-4,TGTGCCAGCAGAATTTCCGGGGGCACTGAAGCTTTCTTT,CASRISGGTEAFF
.,TRBJ2-4,TRBD1,TRBV18,TGTGCCAGCTCACCACAGGGACAGGGTGCCAAAAACATTCAGTACTTC,CASSPQGQGAKNIQYF
.,TRBJ2-7,TRBD1,TRBV6-5,TGTGCCAGCAACCCCGGGACAGGGGGCTCCTACGAGCAGTACTTC,CASNPGTGGSYEQYF
.,TRBJ1-3,.,TRBV5-1,TGCGCCAGCAGCTGGGACAATGCAGGGTCTGGAAACACCATATATTTT,CASSWDNAGSGNTIYF
.,TRBJ2-1,TRBD2,TRBV11-2,TGTGCCAGCACCCCAACGACTAGCGGGAGGGCGGCGTTCTTC,CASTPTTSGRAAFF